The 24 T cell receptor beta chains listed next were all sequenced from one sample in a study of cytomegalovirus exposure and HLA in healthy donors. Here immunoSEQ multiplex PCR was the method, and the copy in TCRdb shows in-frame clones only, minus some. The profile shows about 250,000 clones, about 90% of them singletons. Sequenced material: PBMCs. The source is a man aged 18 to 29 in good health and CMV-seropositive.

This clone was seen only once. V is TRBV5-4 and J is TRBJ1-1; 9 bases are a match to TRBD1. This CDR3 is built from 15 residues. Germline CDR1 SGHNT, CDR2 YYREEE (reference sequence). Unmatched junction bases numbered 7, after V lost 4 bases and J lost 3 bases. The CDR3 region is CASSPYNRGHTEAFF. The CDR3 nucleotides are TGTGCCAGCAGCCCTTACAACAGGGGGCACACTGAAGCTTTCTTT. The entire variable domain, with the rest obtained from reference TRBV5-4 and TRBJ1-1, is as follows: ETGVTQSPTHLIKTRGQQVTLRCSSQSGHNTVSWYQQALGQGPQFIFQYYREEENGRGNFPPRFSGLQFPNYSSELNVNALELDDSALYLCASSPYNRGHTEAFFGQGTRLTVV.

The rearrangement uses TRBV6-1 and TRBJ2-5; TRBD2 matches 7 bases. V gave up 5 bases and J gave up 3 bases; unmatched junction bases: 3. CDR1 is MNHNS and CDR2 is SASEGT in the germline V gene. The CDR3 loop spans 13 amino acids. This chain's CDR3 is CASSLAAKETQYF. Here the CDR3 DNA reads TGTGCCAGCAGTCTAGCGGCCAAAGAGACCCAGTACTTC.

The V gene is TRBV27, the J gene TRBJ2-3; weak D call: TRBD1 (6 bases). Germline CDR1 MNHEY, CDR2 SMNVEV (reference sequence). Trimming removed 6 bases at V and 3 bases at J, with 16 bases between. CDR3 length: 15 amino acids. CDR3 nucleotide sequence: TGTGCCAGCAGACGTGTACTAAGGGGGACAGATACGCAGTATTTT. The encoded protein is CASRRVLRGTDTQYF.

The chain links TRBV5-1 to TRBJ1-2; 9 bases are a match to TRBD1. The germline V gene has CDR1 SGHRS and CDR2 YFSETQ. CDR3 length: 14 amino acids. With 4 bases clipped from V and 4 bases from J, the junction kept 5 bases outside the gene matches. DNA of the CDR3: TGCGCCAGCAGCATAACAGGGGGCGGCTATGGCTACACCTTC. Protein: CASSITGGGYGYTF. The entire variable domain, with the rest obtained from reference TRBV5-1 and TRBJ1-2, is as follows: KAGVTQTPRYLIKTRGQQVTLSCSPISGHRSVSWYQQTPGQGLQFLFEYFSETQRNKGNFPGRFSGRQFSNSRSEMNVSTLELGDSALYLCASSITGGGYGYTFGSGTRLTVV.

The chain links TRBV7-8 to TRBJ2-3, with D possibly TRBD2 on 6 matching bases. The CDR3 has 16 residues. CDR1 and CDR2 from the germline V gene are SGHVS and FQNEAQ. Trimming stripped 5 bases from V and 4 bases from J, with 19 bases between. CDR3 residues: CASSLTFSGSADTQYF. The CDR3 DNA is TGTGCCAGCAGCCTGACATTTAGCGGATCCGCAGATACGCAGTATTTT.

The chain carries TRBV29-1 and TRBJ2-7; TRBD2 matches at 7 bases. The junction had 10 bases not matched to a gene; V was cut back by 6 bases and J by 2 bases. There are 14 residues in the CDR3. The V gene's germline CDR1 is SQVTM and CDR2 ANQGSEA. CDR3 coding DNA: TGCAGCGTAACCGGGGGGACTACCACCTACGAGCAGTACTTC. Its protein product is CSVTGGTTTYEQYF.

V usage is TRBV5-4 and J usage is TRBJ2-1, with 10 bases aligning to TRBD2. CDR1 SGHNT and CDR2 YYREEE come from the germline V gene (reference sequence). V was pared by 3 bases and J by 8 bases, with 8 bases of the junction left unmatched. CDR3 length: 15 amino acids. This chain's CDR3 is CASSSGGLARYEQFF. The CDR3 coding sequence is TGTGCCAGCAGCTCCGGGGGACTAGCGAGGTATGAGCAGTTCTTC.

The V gene is TRBV11-2, the J gene TRBJ2-2; D gene unclear. Trimming shortened V by 6 bases and J by 6 bases, and 11 bases separated the two germline ends. This CDR3 comprises 13 residues. CDR1 SGHAT and CDR2 FQNNGV come from the germline V gene. The CDR3 loop reads CASRDVGPGELFF. The DNA for the CDR3 is TGTGCCAGCAGGGACGTAGGACCCGGGGAGCTGTTTTTT. Supplemented by reference TRBV11-2 and TRBJ2-2, the full variable domain reads EAGVAQSPRYKIIEKRQSVAFWCNPISGHATLYWYQQILGQGPKLLIQFQNNGVVDDSQLPKDRFSAERLKGVDSTLKIQPAKLEDSAVYLCASRDVGPGELFFGEGSRLTVL.

This clone occurred once. The chain couples TRBV15 to TRBJ2-2; a possible D gene is TRBD2 (6 bases). V was clipped by 9 bases and J by 0 bases, with 14 bases between them. In germline, CDR1 is LNHNV, CDR2 YYDKDF (reference sequence). CDR3 length equals 15 residues. The CDR3 DNA follows: TGTGCCACGGGCGGGGCCCTCGCGAACACCGGGGAGCTGTTTTTT. Protein sequence: CATGGALANTGELFF.

The chain is built from TRBV19 and TRBJ1-5; D is unclear. V dropped 6 bases and J dropped 0 bases, with 6 bases sitting between them. Germline V gene lookup returns CDR1 LNHDA and CDR2 SQIVND (reference sequence). The CDR3 loop spans 13 amino acids. Written as DNA, the CDR3 is TGTGCCAGTAGGAGTTATAGCAATCAGCCCCAGCATTTT. Translated, it gives CASRSYSNQPQHF.

This CDR3 reads CAISEIGQGTQPQHF. The CDR3 bases are TGTGCCATCAGTGAAATCGGCCAAGGAACTCAGCCCCAGCATTTT. The chain has TRBV10-3 and TRBJ1-5; D not certain. The V and J ends lost 3 bases and 6 bases respectively, with 15 bases between them. The germline V gene has CDR1 ENHRY and CDR2 SYGVKD. The CDR3 runs 15 residues.

This clone occurred a few times. The V and J genes are TRBV4-3 and TRBJ1-2; perhaps TRBD1 as D (5 bases). Germline V gene data show CDR1 as LGHNA and CDR2 as YSLEER. The length of the CDR3 is 13 residues. Trimming cost V 1 base and J 4 bases, with 7 bases left between them. This CDR3 reads CASSQGTLYGYTF. CDR3 nucleotides: TGCGCCAGCAGCCAAGGGACACTCTATGGCTACACCTTC.

This clone was observed a few times. The genes are TRBV27 and TRBJ1-1; D gene uncertain. Trimming took off 7 bases at V and 1 base at J, with 25 bases between the two ends. Looked up from germline, CDR1 is MNHEY and CDR2 is SMNVEV (reference sequence). CDR3 length: 18 amino acids. This CDR3 is CASTPNLGGPDKNTEAFF. CDR3 DNA: TGTGCCAGCACCCCAAACTTGGGAGGACCTGACAAGAACACTGAAGCTTTCTTT.

This chain links TRBV7-9 with TRBJ1-2, with 10 bases matching TRBD1. V was clipped by 5 bases and J by 4 bases; unmatched bases: 4. The CDR3 loop spans 14 amino acids. Germline V lookup: CDR1 SEHNR, CDR2 FQNEAQ (reference sequence). In DNA, the CDR3 is TGTGCCAGCAGCCCGGACAGGGGGATCTATGGCTACACCTTC. Translation: CASSPDRGIYGYTF.

The chain employs TRBV30 and TRBJ1-5, with 7 bases lining up with TRBD1. The CDR3 totals 18 residues. The ends lost 1 base at V and 2 bases at J; junction bases unmatched: 14. Germline CDR1 reads GTSNPN; CDR2 reads SVGIG (reference sequence). In DNA form, the CDR3 reads TGTGCCTGGAGTGCCTCCCGAAGGGGGCCGGTGGGCAATCAGCCCCAGCATTTT. It specifies CAWSASRRGPVGNQPQHF.

The chain links TRBV4-3 to TRBJ1-5; D perhaps matches TRBD1 (5 bases). The CDR3 spans 17 residues. Germline lookup yields CDR1 LGHNA and CDR2 YSLEER. The V end lost 0 bases, the J end lost 5 bases, and 17 bases lay between the germline ends. DNA of the CDR3: TGCGCCAGCAGCCAAGATTTGGGGCACAGACCGCATCAGCCCCAGCATTTT. Protein product: CASSQDLGHRPHQPQHF.

The chain recombines TRBV5-1 with TRBJ1-2, with 9 bases aligning to TRBD1. The ends lost 3 bases at V and 3 bases at J; junction bases unmatched: 6. The CDR3 consists of 15 residues. Germline V gene data show CDR1 as SGHRS and CDR2 as YFSETQ. CDR3 coding DNA: TGCGCCAGCAGCTCCAGGACAGGGGTGCACTATGGCTACACCTTC. This sequence encodes CASSSRTGVHYGYTF.

V gene TRBV6-1 combines with J gene TRBJ1-5, with TRBD1 as a possible D gene (5 bases). Looked up from germline, CDR1 is MNHNS and CDR2 is SASEGT. The ends were cut back, 10 bases at V and 3 bases at J, with 13 bases in the middle. The CDR3 contains 13 residues. The CDR3 here is CATYTGNNQPQHF. For the CDR3, the DNA is TGTGCCACCTATACAGGTAACAATCAGCCCCAGCATTTT.

The V and J genes are TRBV7-2 and TRBJ2-5; 10 nucleotides agree with TRBD2. Germline CDR1 and CDR2: SGHTA and FQGNSA. V trimming: 3 bases; J trimming: 4 bases; junction bases outside the gene matches: 5. The CDR3 has 15 amino acids. The CDR3 loop is CASSFSSGGRETQYF. The CDR3 bases are TGTGCCAGCAGCTTTTCTAGCGGGGGAAGAGAGACCCAGTACTTC.

This chain uses TRBV15 with TRBJ2-1, with 9 bases fitting TRBD1. J was trimmed by 1 base and V by 4 bases; bases with no gene match: 2. CDR1 and CDR2 from the germline V gene are LNHNV and YYDKDF (reference sequence). The CDR3 is made up of 15 amino acids. In DNA, the CDR3 is TGTGCCACCAGCATAGGACAGGGGTCCTACAATGAGCAGTTCTTC. It translates to CATSIGQGSYNEQFF.

The chain joins TRBV6-1 to TRBJ1-3; D uncertain. Germline lookup yields CDR1 MNHNS and CDR2 SASEGT. Between the trimmed V and J ends, which lost 6 bases and 4 bases, there was a span of 13 bases. This CDR3 contains 14 residues. CDR3 DNA sequence: TGTGCCAGCAGCGCCGGGAGGGCCGGAAACACCATATATTTT. Translated: CASSAGRAGNTIYF.

The J gene is TRBJ2-6, the V gene TRBV27, with a tentative D call TRBD2 (5 bases). Trimming removed 6 bases from V and 0 bases from J, with 12 bases in between. The CDR3 is 16 amino acids. The V gene's germline CDR1 is MNHEY and CDR2 SMNVEV (reference sequence). In nucleotides, the CDR3 is TGTGCCAGCAGGAGTGGACTCACCTCTGGGGCCAACGTCCTGACTTTC. It encodes CASRSGLTSGANVLTF.

The chain recombines TRBV9 with TRBJ2-3, with unresolved D. Trimming took 0 bases from V and 1 from J, leaving 3 bases between them. The CDR3 length is 13 residues. CDR1 is SGDLS and CDR2 is YYNGEE in the germline V gene. CDR3 nucleotide sequence: TGTGCCAGCAGCGTAGACGGCACAGATACGCAGTATTTT. Its protein product is CASSVDGTDTQYF.

This chain connects TRBV28 to TRBJ2-1, with D unresolved. V gave up 2 bases and J gave up 7 bases, with 6 bases separating them. Per the germline V gene, CDR1 is MDHEN and CDR2 is SYDVKM. The CDR3 has 12 residues. The chain's CDR3 is CASSLRVNEQFF. Here the CDR3 DNA reads TGTGCCAGCAGTTTAAGGGTGAATGAGCAGTTCTTC.